These 15 T cell receptor beta chains were all obtained from the same sample, sequenced in a study of blood T cells in healthy people across ages (dated by TCRdb to between 2015 and 2017). Libraries were built with 5' RACE. Sequencing instrument: Illumina HiSeq 2500. A second PCR of roughly 7 to 11 cycles was performed with a sample-barcoded 5' primer and a J-beta primer mix. TCRdb handled the public reads itself, with Q25 trimming in fastp and clone calling in MiXCR, and kept productive beta chains. When rows share a CDR3 protein, they turn into one entry using the most common DNA and genes. The sample table holds about 1.1 million distinct CDR3 sequences, of which more than 30% were seen once. In total, the top ten clones hold over 10% of the sample. The specimen was blood. The origin of the receptors is a man between 18 and 29 years old in good health.

The rearrangement links TRBV28 to TRBJ2-1, with D perhaps TRBD2 (5 bases). The J call may be incorrect, as the DNA end agrees better with TRBJ2-7. This CDR3 has 17 residues. CDR1 is MDHEN, CDR2 SYDVKM, per germline. The CDR3 coding sequence is TGTGCCAGCCCCCCATTAGGAGGATCCGCAACCTACAATGAGCAGTACTTC. It is translated as CASPPLGGSATYNEQYF.

This clonotype has a single count. The gene calls are TRBV12-3 or TRBV12-4 and TRBJ2-2; TRBD1 matches 10 bases. The CDR3 covers 16 residues. Trimming removed 6 bases from V and 3 bases from J; junction bases left unmatched: 7. The CDR3 loop reads CASSSAGTGDTGELFF. The CDR3 nucleotides are TGTGCCAGCAGCTCTGCCGGGACAGGGGACACCGGGGAGCTGTTTTTT.

This clonotype was counted a few times. The rearrangement links TRBV5-1 to TRBJ2-2, with 8 bases fitting TRBD2. Unmatched junction bases numbered 7, after V lost 2 bases and J lost 1 base. Germline loops: CDR1 SGHRS, CDR2 YFSETQ. This CDR3 comprises 17 residues. CDR3 sequence (DNA): TGCGCCAGCAGCTTTATGGCGGGGGGTCAGAACACCGGGGAGCTGTTTTTT. Its translation: CASSFMAGGQNTGELFF.

V gene TRBV20-1 combines with J gene TRBJ2-7; 7 bases are shared with TRBD1. The CDR3 covers 15 residues. Germline values: CDR1 DFQATT, CDR2 SNEGSKA (reference sequence). Trimming at V came to 1 base and at J to 2 bases, leaving 8 bases not matched to a gene. The CDR3 region has the DNA TGCAGTGCTAGAGGCCGACGAGGGACAGCCTACGAGCAGTACTTC. This translates into CSARGRRGTAYEQYF.

As to this clonotype: Relative to the germline gene, one junction end is altered; a read error may explain this. The rearrangement joins TRBV12-3 or TRBV12-4 to TRBJ2-1, with 7 nucleotides matching TRBD2. CDR3 length: 14 residues. This chain's CDR3 is CASTPGTTYNEQFF. The CDR3 DNA follows: TGCGCCAGCACCCCCGGGACTACCTACAATGAGCAGTTCTTC.

This clonotype was seen only a few times. This chain connects TRBV5-1 to TRBJ1-1, with 7 bases fitting TRBD1. V was clipped by 3 bases and J by 4 bases; unmatched bases: 9. Germline V gene data show CDR1 as SGHRS and CDR2 as YFSETQ. The CDR3 totals 15 residues. CDR3 sequence: CASSSEQGTGTEAFF. The CDR3 coding sequence is TGCGCCAGCAGCTCGGAACAGGGGACGGGCACTGAAGCTTTCTTT.

The gene calls are TRBV12-3 or TRBV12-4 and TRBJ1-1, with unresolved D. V lost 3 bases, J lost 1 base, and 12 bases lay in between. The CDR3 totals 15 residues. The CDR3 DNA follows: TGTGCCAGCAGTTTTAGGACTCGGGGGAACACTGAAGCTTTCTTT. It is translated as CASSFRTRGNTEAFF.

A single count supports this clonotype. The rearrangement uses TRBV6-1 and TRBJ1-2, with D maybe TRBD1 (6 bases). Trimming took 6 bases from V and 3 from J, leaving 14 bases between them. The CDR3 covers 14 residues. The germline gives CDR1 MNHNS, CDR2 SASEGT. Written as DNA, the CDR3 is TGTGCCAGCAGATTCGTAGGGGGGTACTATGGCTACACCTTC. Protein: CASRFVGGYYGYTF.

The chain joins TRBV15 to TRBJ2-5; D call uncertain. V lost 7 bases, J lost 2 bases, and 11 bases lay in between. The germline V gene has CDR1 LNHNV and CDR2 YYDKDF (reference sequence). This CDR3 is 13 amino acids long. This CDR3 reads CATISVGQETQYF. The CDR3 DNA reads TGTGCCACCATTAGTGTGGGACAAGAGACCCAGTACTTC. Based on the CDR3 plus reference TRBV15 and TRBJ2-5, the full variable domain is DAMVIQNPRYQVTQFGKPVTLSCSQTLNHNVMYWYQQKSSQAPKLLFHYYDKDFNNEADTPDNFQSRRPNTSFCFLDIRSPGLGDTAMYLCATISVGQETQYFGPGTRLLVL.

This clonotype has more than one count but fewer than ten. The V call is TRBV28, the J call TRBJ2-6; tentatively, D is TRBD1 or TRBD2 (6 bases each). The CDR3 extends over 15 amino acids. V shed 5 bases and J shed 1 base, with 9 bases lying between them. Germline V gene data show CDR1 as MDHEN and CDR2 as SYDVKM. In DNA form, the CDR3 reads TGTGCCAGCAGTGGAGGGACATCTGGGGCCAACGTCCTGACTTTC. This encodes CASSGGTSGANVLTF.

This clonotype was seen only a few times. The V gene is TRBV5-1, the J gene TRBJ1-2; 7 nucleotides agree with TRBD1. The germline V gene encodes CDR1 SGHRS and CDR2 YFSETQ. J was trimmed by 6 bases and V by 0 bases; bases with no gene match: 11. This CDR3 is 16 amino acids long. The CDR3: CASSLGGEGATDGYTF. In DNA form, the CDR3 reads TGCGCCAGCAGCTTGGGCGGTGAGGGGGCGACTGATGGCTACACCTTC.

This clonotype has only a few counts. The genes are TRBV7-2 and TRBJ1-2, with D maybe TRBD1 (6 bases). This CDR3 spans 13 amino acids. CDR1 and CDR2 from the germline V gene are SGHTA and FQGNSA. The V end was cut by 5 bases, the J end by 8 bases, with 15 bases between. The CDR3 sequence is CASSQNAGEGYTF. For the CDR3, the DNA is TGTGCCAGCAGCCAAAACGCAGGGGAGGGCTACACCTTC. Based on the CDR3 plus reference TRBV7-2 and TRBJ1-2, the full variable domain is GAGVSQSPSNKVTEKGKDVELRCDPISGHTALYWYRQSLGQGLEFLIYFQGNSAPDKSGLPSDRFSAERTGGSVSTLTIQRTQQEDSAVYLCASSQNAGEGYTFGSGTRLTVV.

This rearrangement joins TRBV11-1 to TRBJ1-2, with 7 bases aligning to TRBD1. The CDR3 covers 14 residues. After removal of 5 bases from V and 2 bases from J, the junction contained 5 bases not matched to a gene. Germline CDR1 reads SGHAT; CDR2 reads FQDESV (reference sequence). CDR3 sequence: CASSPATGNYGYTF. The DNA for the CDR3 is TGTGCCAGCAGCCCAGCGACAGGGAACTATGGCTACACCTTC.

The gene calls are TRBV20-1 and TRBJ2-7, with TRBD1 identical over 7 bases. The CDR3 sequence is 16 residues long. From germline, CDR1 is DFQATT and CDR2 SNEGSKA (reference sequence). V trimming: 2 bases; J trimming: 5 bases; junction bases outside the gene matches: 15. In DNA, the CDR3 is TGCAGTGCTAGAAGGGCAGGGGGTGTGATCGGTAACGAGCAGTACTTC. Its protein product is CSARRAGGVIGNEQYF.

The V call is TRBV2, the J call TRBJ1-5, with D uncertain. The CDR3 covers 11 residues. V lost 2 bases and J lost 11, with 7 bases in between. Germline lookup yields CDR1 SNHLY and CDR2 FYNNEI. The CDR3 nucleotides are TGTGCCAGCAGTGAACAGCAAACCCAGCATTTT. It codes for CASSEQQTQHF.